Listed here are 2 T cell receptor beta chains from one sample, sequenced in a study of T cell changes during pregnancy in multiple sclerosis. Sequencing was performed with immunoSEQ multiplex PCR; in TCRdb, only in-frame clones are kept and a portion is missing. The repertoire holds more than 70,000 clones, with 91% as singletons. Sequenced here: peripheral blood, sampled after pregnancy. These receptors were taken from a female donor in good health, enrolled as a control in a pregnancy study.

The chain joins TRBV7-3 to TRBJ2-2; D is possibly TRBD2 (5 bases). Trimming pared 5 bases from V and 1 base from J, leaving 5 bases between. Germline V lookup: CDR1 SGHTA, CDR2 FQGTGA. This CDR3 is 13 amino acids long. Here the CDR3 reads CASSRGNTGELFF. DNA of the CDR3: TGTGCCAGCAGCCGGGGGAACACCGGGGAGCTGTTTTTT.

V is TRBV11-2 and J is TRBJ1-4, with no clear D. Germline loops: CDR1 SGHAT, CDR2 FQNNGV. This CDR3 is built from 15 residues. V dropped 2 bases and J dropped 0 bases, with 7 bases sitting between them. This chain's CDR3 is CASSLIGATNEKLFF. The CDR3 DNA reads TGTGCCAGCAGCTTAATCGGGGCAACTAATGAAAAACTGTTTTTT.